The clone carrying this T cell receptor (beta chain) showed up just a few times. What it binds is not known. Germline V gene data show CDR1 as SGHAT and CDR2 as FQNNGV. CDR3 length equals 17 residues. V lost 3 bases, J lost 0 bases, and 8 bases stayed unmatched. The sample comes from a study of CD8 T cells in ankylosing spondylitis. Study-wide findings and caveats: The disease-linked clones had a CD8+ phenotype and low blood frequencies. What appeared characteristic of ankylosing spondylitis blood was a TCR beta motif of eight highly homologous variants. Disease-linked clones reportedly showed significant enrichment in matched ankylosing spondylitis synovial fluid.

MiXCR, applied by TCRdb to the 5' RACE reads, yields one record per CDR3 protein. The sample consists of roughly 670,000 distinct CDR3 sequences, roughly 20% of them appearing once. The source material was blood, either unsorted or a sorted T cell fraction (not recorded which). V gene TRBV11-2 combines with J gene TRBJ2-7, with 10 bases identical to TRBD2. This TCR derives from a male donor with ankylosing spondylitis. Here the CDR3 DNA reads TGTGCCAGCAGCTTGACCGGGACTAGCGTTCTCTCCTACGAGCAGTACTTC. Its translation is CASSLTGTSVLSYEQYF.